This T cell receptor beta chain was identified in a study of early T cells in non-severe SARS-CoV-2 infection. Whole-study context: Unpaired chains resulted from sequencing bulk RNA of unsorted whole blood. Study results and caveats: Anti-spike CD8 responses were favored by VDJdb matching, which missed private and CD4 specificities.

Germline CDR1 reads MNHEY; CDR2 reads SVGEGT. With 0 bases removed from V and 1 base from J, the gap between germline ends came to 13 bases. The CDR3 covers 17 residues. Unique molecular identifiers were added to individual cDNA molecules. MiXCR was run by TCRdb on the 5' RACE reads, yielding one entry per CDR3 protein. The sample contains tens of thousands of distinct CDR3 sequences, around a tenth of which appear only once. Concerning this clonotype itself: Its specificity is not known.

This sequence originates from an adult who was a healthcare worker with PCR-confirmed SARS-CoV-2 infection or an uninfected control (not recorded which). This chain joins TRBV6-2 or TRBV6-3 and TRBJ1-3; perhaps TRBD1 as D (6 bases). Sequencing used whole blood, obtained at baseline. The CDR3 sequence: CASSYSPGHASGNTIYF. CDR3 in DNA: TGTGCCAGCAGTTACTCGCCGGGACACGCTTCTGGAAACACCATATATTTT.